The 6 T cell receptor beta chains presented below share a single source sample, sequenced in a study of shared clonotypes between healthy human individuals. The protocol was immunoSEQ multiplex PCR, while the TCRdb copy is restricted to in-frame clones and leaves out a portion. The sample consists of about 750,000 clones, about 92% of them appearing once. Terminally differentiated effector memory CD45RA+ cells were left out of the naive CD8 fraction, which was CD45RO-negative and positively selected for CCR7. Sequencing used naive CD8+ T cells sorted from blood. The receptors derive from a man younger than 40 in good health.

The chain's CDR3 is CASSFHRTSGSGSYEQYF. Here the CDR3 DNA reads TGTGCCAGTAGTTTTCACAGGACTAGCGGGAGTGGGTCCTACGAGCAGTACTTC. The rearrangement joins TRBV19 to TRBJ2-7; 13 positions agree with TRBD2. CDR3 length: 18 residues. Germline-derived CDR1 and CDR2 are LNHDA and SQIVND (reference sequence). J lost 1 base, V lost 5 bases, and 11 bases had no gene match. Filled out from reference TRBV19 and TRBJ2-7, the complete variable domain reads DGGITQSPKYLFRKEGQNVTLSCEQNLNHDAMYWYRQDPGQGLRLIYYSQIVNDFQKGDIAEGYSVSREKKESFPLTVTSAQKNPTAFYLCASSFHRTSGSGSYEQYFGPGTRLTVT.

The chain links TRBV19 to TRBJ2-1, with D hard to call. Trimming shortened V by 9 bases and J by 4 bases, and 4 bases separated the two germline ends. Germline CDR1 LNHDA, CDR2 SQIVND (reference sequence). The CDR3 is 10 residues long. CDR3 coding DNA: TGTGCCAGCCCTTACAATGAGCAGTTCTTC. Translated, it gives CASPYNEQFF.

The J gene is TRBJ2-2, the V gene TRBV6-6; D gene uncertain. The CDR3 length is 12 residues. V lost 6 bases, J lost 5 bases, and 7 bases lay in between. Germline loops: CDR1 MNHNY, CDR2 SVGAGI (reference sequence). The CDR3 spells CASRIETGELFF. Here the CDR3 DNA reads TGTGCCAGCAGAATCGAAACCGGGGAGCTGTTTTTT.

The V call is TRBV11-2, the J call TRBJ2-7, with a possible D match to TRBD2 (6 bases). CDR1 is SGHAT, CDR2 FQNNGV, per germline. V was pared by 3 bases and J by 5 bases, with 14 bases between. The CDR3 spans 14 residues. As DNA, the CDR3 is TGTGCCAGCAGCTTGGGACTGGGAGGAAACGAGCAGTACTTC. Encoded protein: CASSLGLGGNEQYF.

This clone was recorded only once. DNA of the CDR3: TGTGCCAGCAGCGTAGAAGGGGCGCGAGAGACCCAGTACTTC. Encoded protein: CASSVEGARETQYF. V gene TRBV9 combines with J gene TRBJ2-5, with D tentatively TRBD1 (5 bases). Deletions cut 0 bases from V and 4 bases from J, with 10 bases between. Per the germline V gene, CDR1 is SGDLS and CDR2 is YYNGEE. The CDR3 extends over 14 amino acids.

The V gene is TRBV11-3, the J gene TRBJ2-2, with D unresolved. V lost 5 bases and J 4 bases, leaving 11 bases between the germline ends. The V gene's germline CDR1 is SGHNT and CDR2 YENEEA. The CDR3 is 14 amino acids. The CDR3, as DNA: TGTGCCAGCAGCGCAGAACCGGGCACCGGGGAGCTGTTTTTT. Encoded protein: CASSAEPGTGELFF.